This T cell receptor beta chain was captured by sequencing in a study of OX40 agonist ivuxolimab in advanced cancers. The overall study: From about 23 to 85 years was the age range, with a mean of about 56 years, and around 83% were male. Whole-study results and caveats: Expanded peripheral T cells had an undetermined antigen specificity.

CDR3 length: 14 amino acids. Deletions cut 0 bases from V and 6 bases from J, with 12 bases between. Germline-derived CDR1 and CDR2 are SGHRS and YFSETQ. Libraries were prepared by immunoSEQ multiplex PCR; TCRdb keeps only in-frame clonotypes and omits some of them. The sample consists of 15,000 to 20,000 clones, 80% to 90% of them appearing once. In the case of this clone: What it binds is not known.

Sample: CD4+ or CD8+ T cells sorted from blood, taken in a trial of the OX40 agonist ivuxolimab. This clonotype was obtained from an adult with an advanced solid tumor such as melanoma, head and neck, liver or kidney cancer. The rearrangement joins TRBV5-1 to TRBJ2-5, with D uncertain. DNA for the CDR3: TGCGCCAGCAGCTTGGTACTAAACGAAAAGACCCAGTACTTC. This sequence encodes CASSLVLNEKTQYF.